The clone carrying this T cell receptor (beta chain) has just a few counts. This entry belongs to a study of CD8 T cells in Susac syndrome. The authors reverse transcribed 0.5 to 1 ug RNA with random hexamers. Across 54 Vbeta and 13 Jbeta, TCR beta CDR3 was amplified with immunoSEQ multiplex PCR. TCRdb reprocessed the immunoSEQ multiplex PCR reads with MiXCR, giving one entry per CDR3 protein. This table has approximately 180,000 distinct CDR3 sequences, roughly nine tenths appearing once. This CDR3 is 13 amino acids long. V trimming: 5 bases; J trimming: 4 bases; junction bases outside the gene matches: 4. Germline V gene sequence: CDR1 MNHNY, CDR2 SVGAGI (reference sequence). TEMRA cells were enriched by FACS, and CD4+ and CD8+ T cells were negatively isolated.

The V call is TRBV6-6, the J call TRBJ1-2; 7 positions agree with TRBD1. Sample: CD4+ T cells from PBMCs. The clonotype comes from a human donor with Susac syndrome. This CDR3 reads CASSLTGTYGYTF. CDR3 coding DNA: TGTGCCAGCAGTCTGACAGGGACCTATGGCTACACCTTC.